This T cell receptor beta chain was sequenced during a study of blood T cell repertoires in COVID-19. This clone was counted a few times. Authors' methods: Quantification of nucleated cells was approximated via reference gene primer amplification. This table comes from immunoSEQ multiplex PCR, and its TCRdb copy is limited to in-frame clones, with some not included. V and J calls plus clone size are reproduced from that table; the DNA served to infer D and trimming. The sample yields around 130,000 clones, about four fifths seen once. The CDR3 contains 15 residues. The J segment lost 6 bases and the V segment lost 3 bases, leaving 9 bases of the junction unmatched. Germline CDR1 reads KGHSH; CDR2 reads LQKENI.

The chain employs TRBV18 and TRBJ1-2, with 8 bases matching TRBD1. Sequenced: peripheral blood. This receptor was obtained from a woman aged 55-70 years with acute or convalescent COVID-19. The DNA for the CDR3 is TGTGCCAGCTCACCGATACAGGGGGGGATTGATGGCTACACCTTC. Its protein product is CASSPIQGGIDGYTF. Supplemented by reference TRBV18 and TRBJ1-2, the full variable domain reads NAGVMQNPRHLVRRRGQEARLRCSPMKGHSHVYWYRQLPEEGLKFMVYLQKENIIDESGMPKERFSAEFPKEGPSILRIQQVVRGDSAAYFCASSPIQGGIDGYTFGSGTRLTVV.